This T cell receptor (beta chain) comes out of a study of blood T cell repertoires in COVID-19. Overall study context: Italy, Spain and the United States were the sources of the convalescent and acute COVID-19 samples.

Original processing methods: Amplification with reference gene primers provided the estimates of nucleated cell counts. Sequenced by immunoSEQ multiplex PCR; TCRdb stores in-frame clones only, minus some. Clone size and V and J calls were adopted from that table, with D and trimming inferred from the DNA. The sample yields 240,000 or so clones, roughly four fifths seen once. The germline CDR1 and CDR2 sequences are GTSNPN and SVGIG (reference sequence). With 4 bases removed from V and 7 bases from J, the gap between germline ends came to 14 bases. This CDR3 is 14 amino acids long. The chain links TRBV30 to TRBJ1-6; maybe TRBD1 (6 bases). The TCR sequence derives from a woman aged 80 or over with acute or convalescent COVID-19. Material for sequencing was peripheral blood. This CDR3 reads CAWTGTRGNSPLHF. The CDR3 DNA sequence: TGTGCCTGGACCGGGACACGAGGAAATTCACCCCTCCACTTT.